This section outlines one TCR beta chain sequence together with its context. Its antigen is not yet known. Nothing much larger sits one base from this clone, and base qualities are not available. The source of the sample is a study of T cells after yellow fever vaccination (dated by TCRdb to the late 2010s). Study-wide context: The SMART-Seq v4 Ultra Low Input RNA kit was used to prepare libraries from fractions with low cell numbers. To follow T-cell clones before and after both primary and booster YFV17D yellow fever vaccination, bulk TCR alpha and beta repertoires underwent longitudinal sequencing. Two healthy male donors, one aged 18 to 30 and one aged 30 to 39 years, were included in the cohort. Blood samples were taken at several timepoints before and after primary and secondary immunization, and bulk PBMC replicates and cell subsets were isolated.

The reads were generated on an Illumina NovaSeq 6000. Synthesis of TCR cDNA relied on 5'RACE template switching, a step that introduced a universal primer site along with unique molecular identifiers. Priming of cDNA synthesis was performed from both the TCR alpha and TCR beta constant segments. Two PCR steps were used to amplify libraries, with sample barcodes and sequencing adapters being added in the second step. Sequencing of libraries was performed on Illumina HiSeq 2500 (2x100 bp) or NovaSeq (2x150 bp). Per the authors' processing: MIGEC was used to demultiplex reads and collapse the reads into UMI consensus sequences, and MiXCR was used for V(D)J alignment. Vaccine-responding clonotypes were defined with edgeR using replicate PBMC samples, requiring FDR below 0.01 and a log2 fold change above 5 up to day 15. Bulk clonotypes were assigned CD4 or CD8 identity according to which sequenced CD4 or CD8 repertoire held them at higher abundance. TCRdb applied fastp at Q25 and MiXCR to the public reads, then kept only in-frame beta chains. Under each unique CDR3 protein, matching rows form one entry showing the most common genes and DNA. These V and J calls are TCRdb output, not the study's own analysis. In all, the sample holds some 320,000 distinct CDR3 sequences, and about 10% of those were seen once. The ten largest clonotypes hold around 3.1% of the sample.

In the germline V gene, CDR1 corresponds to MNHEY and CDR2 to SVGEGT. Including cysteine and phenylalanine, the CDR3 has 15 amino acids. Solely the CDR3 DNA is kept, with 45 bases framed from the first base. V is trimmed back by 5 bases and J by 8 bases, and the junction contains 8 bases that no gene match accounts for. The treatment or condition tag for this specimen amounts to: live attenuated yellow fever vaccine strain. A standard Ficoll-Paque protocol was used to isolate PBMCs from peripheral blood. CD4 and CD8 T-cell fractions were isolated with Dynabeads CD4 and CD8 positive selection kits. TriZol was used to extract RNA from bulk PBMCs, CD4 and CD8 fractions, and dextramer-positive and dextramer-negative fractions. General study outcomes and caveats: Because abundant contaminating clonotypes from the bulk population could be contained in FACS-sorted repertoires, computational filtering was required. A small share of clonotypes was detected in both CD4 and CD8 compartments, with the overlap likely arising from convergent recombination. Most clones expanded after primary vaccination (about 96% of CD4 and roughly 90% of CD8) were re-detected after the booster, suggesting that broad memory maintenance occurred. Compared with the primary T-cell response, the secondary T-cell response was faster but weaker, reaching its peak on day 5 rather than on day 15. Because only a couple of donors were included in the study, the extent to which the findings can be generalized is limited.

The material sequenced was CD4+ T cells sorted from PBMCs, taken 5 days after the yellow fever booster vaccination. The TCR sequence derives from a man aged 18 to 35 who received the YFV17D yellow fever vaccine. The rearrangement combines TRBV6-2 or TRBV6-3 with TRBJ2-1; 11 central bases correspond to TRBD2. The DNA sequence reads TGTGCCAGCAGTGCCTCGTTAGCGGGGGGGGATGAGCAGTTCTTC. Its protein reads: CASSASLAGGDEQFF.